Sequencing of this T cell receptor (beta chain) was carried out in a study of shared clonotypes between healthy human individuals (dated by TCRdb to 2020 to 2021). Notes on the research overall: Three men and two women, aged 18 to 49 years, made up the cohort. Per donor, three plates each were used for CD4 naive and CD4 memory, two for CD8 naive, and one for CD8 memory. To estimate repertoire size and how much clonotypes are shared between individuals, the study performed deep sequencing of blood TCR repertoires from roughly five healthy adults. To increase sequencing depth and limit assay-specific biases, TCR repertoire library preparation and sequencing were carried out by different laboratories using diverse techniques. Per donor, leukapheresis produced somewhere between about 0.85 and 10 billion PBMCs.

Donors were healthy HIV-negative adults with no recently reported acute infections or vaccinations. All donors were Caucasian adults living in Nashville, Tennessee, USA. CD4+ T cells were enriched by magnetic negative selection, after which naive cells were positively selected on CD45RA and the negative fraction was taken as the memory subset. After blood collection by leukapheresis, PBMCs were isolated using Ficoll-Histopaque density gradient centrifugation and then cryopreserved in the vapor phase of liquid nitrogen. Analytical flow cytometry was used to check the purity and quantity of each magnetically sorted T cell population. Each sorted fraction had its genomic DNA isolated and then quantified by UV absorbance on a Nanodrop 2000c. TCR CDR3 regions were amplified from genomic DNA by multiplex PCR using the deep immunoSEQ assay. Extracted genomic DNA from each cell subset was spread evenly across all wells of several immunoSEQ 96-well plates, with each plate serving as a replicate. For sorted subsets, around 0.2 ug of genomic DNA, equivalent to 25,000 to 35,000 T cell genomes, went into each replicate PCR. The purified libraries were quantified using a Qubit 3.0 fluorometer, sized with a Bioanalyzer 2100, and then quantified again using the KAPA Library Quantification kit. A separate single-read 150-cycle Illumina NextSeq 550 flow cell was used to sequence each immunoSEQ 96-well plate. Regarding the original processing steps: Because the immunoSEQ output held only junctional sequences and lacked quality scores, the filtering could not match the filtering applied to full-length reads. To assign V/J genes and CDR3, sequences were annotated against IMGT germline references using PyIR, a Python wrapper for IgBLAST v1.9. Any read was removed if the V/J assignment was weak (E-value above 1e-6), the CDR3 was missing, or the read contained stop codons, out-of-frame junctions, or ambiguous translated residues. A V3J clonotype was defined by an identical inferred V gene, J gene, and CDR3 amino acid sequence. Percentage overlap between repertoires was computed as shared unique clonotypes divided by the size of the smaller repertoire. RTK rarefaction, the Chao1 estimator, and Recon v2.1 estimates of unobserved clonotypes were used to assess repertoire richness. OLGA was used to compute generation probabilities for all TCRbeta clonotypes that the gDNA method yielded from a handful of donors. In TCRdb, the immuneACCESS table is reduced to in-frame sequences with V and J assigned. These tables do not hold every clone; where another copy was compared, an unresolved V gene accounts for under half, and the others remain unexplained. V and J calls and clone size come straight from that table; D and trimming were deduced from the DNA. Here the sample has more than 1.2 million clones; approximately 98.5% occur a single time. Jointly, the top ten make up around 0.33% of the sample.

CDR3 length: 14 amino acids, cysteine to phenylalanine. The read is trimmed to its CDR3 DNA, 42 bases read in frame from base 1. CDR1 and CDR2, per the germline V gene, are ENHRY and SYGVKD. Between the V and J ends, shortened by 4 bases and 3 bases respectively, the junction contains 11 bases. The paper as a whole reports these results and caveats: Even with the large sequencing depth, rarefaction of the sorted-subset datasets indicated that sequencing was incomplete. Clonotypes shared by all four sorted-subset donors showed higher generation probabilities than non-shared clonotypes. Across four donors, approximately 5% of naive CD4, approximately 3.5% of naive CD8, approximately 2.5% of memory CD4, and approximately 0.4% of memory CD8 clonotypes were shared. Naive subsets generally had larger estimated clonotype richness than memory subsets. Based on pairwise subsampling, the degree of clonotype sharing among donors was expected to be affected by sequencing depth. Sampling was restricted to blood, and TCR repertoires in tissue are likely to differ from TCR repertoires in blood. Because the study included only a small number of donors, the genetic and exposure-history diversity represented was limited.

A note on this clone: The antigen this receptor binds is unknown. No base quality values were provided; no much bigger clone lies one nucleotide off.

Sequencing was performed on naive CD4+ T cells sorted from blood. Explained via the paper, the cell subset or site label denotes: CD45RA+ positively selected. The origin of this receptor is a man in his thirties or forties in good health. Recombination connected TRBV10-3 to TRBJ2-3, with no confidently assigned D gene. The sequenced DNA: TGTGCCATCAGTGGGGCAGTCTCTACAGATACGCAGTATTTT. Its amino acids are CAISGAVSTDTQYF.